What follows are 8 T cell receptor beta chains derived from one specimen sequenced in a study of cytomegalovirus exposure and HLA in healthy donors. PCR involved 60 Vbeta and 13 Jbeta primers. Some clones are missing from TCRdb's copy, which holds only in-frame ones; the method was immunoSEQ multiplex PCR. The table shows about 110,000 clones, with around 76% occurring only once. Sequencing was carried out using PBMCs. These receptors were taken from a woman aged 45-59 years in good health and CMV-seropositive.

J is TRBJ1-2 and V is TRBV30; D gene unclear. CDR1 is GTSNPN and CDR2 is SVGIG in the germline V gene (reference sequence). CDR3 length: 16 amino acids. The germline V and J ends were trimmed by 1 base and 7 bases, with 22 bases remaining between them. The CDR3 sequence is CAWSDVRWKVRGGYTF. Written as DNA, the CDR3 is TGTGCCTGGAGTGACGTCCGGTGGAAGGTACGGGGTGGCTACACCTTC.

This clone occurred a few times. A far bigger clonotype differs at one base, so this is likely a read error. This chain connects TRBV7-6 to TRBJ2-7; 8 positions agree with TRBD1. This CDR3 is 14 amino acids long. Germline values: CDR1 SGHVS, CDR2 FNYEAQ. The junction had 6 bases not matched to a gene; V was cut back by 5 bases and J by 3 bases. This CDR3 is CASSPRGQVYEQYF. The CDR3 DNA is TGTGCCAGCAGCCCCCGGGGACAGGTCTACGAGCAGTACTTC.

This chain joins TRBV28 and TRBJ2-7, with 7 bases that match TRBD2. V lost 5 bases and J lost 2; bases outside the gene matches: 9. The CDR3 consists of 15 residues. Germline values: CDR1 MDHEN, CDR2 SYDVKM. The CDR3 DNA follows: TGTGCCAGCAGTCCGCAGGCTAGCGGAACCTACGAGCAGTACTTC. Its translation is CASSPQASGTYEQYF.

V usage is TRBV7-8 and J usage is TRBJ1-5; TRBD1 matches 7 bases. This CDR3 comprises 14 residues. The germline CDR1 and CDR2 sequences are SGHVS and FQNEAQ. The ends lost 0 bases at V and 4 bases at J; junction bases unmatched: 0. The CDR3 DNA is TGTGCCAGCAGCTTAGCGACAGGGAATCAGCCCCAGCATTTT. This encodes CASSLATGNQPQHF.

CDR3 protein: CASSFLTGGSFDEQYF. The CDR3 DNA sequence: TGTGCCAGCAGTTTCCTGACAGGGGGGTCCTTCGACGAGCAGTACTTC. V is TRBV27 and J is TRBJ2-7; 9 bases are a match to TRBD1. Trimming removed 3 bases from V and 5 bases from J; junction bases left unmatched: 11. Germline loops: CDR1 MNHEY, CDR2 SMNVEV (reference sequence). The CDR3 runs 16 residues.

The CDR3 here is CASSFQGRVGEKLFF. The DNA of the CDR3 is TGTGCCAGCAGCTTCCAGGGGAGGGTGGGTGAAAAACTGTTTTTT. The rearrangement uses TRBV7-2 and TRBJ1-4, with D possibly TRBD1 on 6 matching bases. CDR3 length equals 15 residues. Germline loops: CDR1 SGHTA, CDR2 FQGNSA. The ends were cut back, 3 bases at V and 7 bases at J, with 15 bases in the middle.

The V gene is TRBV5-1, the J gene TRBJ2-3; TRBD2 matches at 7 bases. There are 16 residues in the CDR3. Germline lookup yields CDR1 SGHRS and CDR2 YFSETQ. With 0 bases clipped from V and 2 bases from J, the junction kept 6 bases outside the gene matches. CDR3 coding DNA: TGCGCCAGCAGCTTGGAGTTGGGGGGGTTCACAGATACGCAGTATTTT. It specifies CASSLELGGFTDTQYF.

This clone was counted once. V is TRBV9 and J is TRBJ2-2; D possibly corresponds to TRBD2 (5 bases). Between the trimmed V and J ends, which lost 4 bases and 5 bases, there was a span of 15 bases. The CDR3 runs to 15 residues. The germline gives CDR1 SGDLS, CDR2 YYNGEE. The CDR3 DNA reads TGTGCCAGCAGCCCCCGAGGACGGGATACCGGGGAGCTGTTTTTT. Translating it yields CASSPRGRDTGELFF.